These 22 T cell receptor beta chains were all obtained from the same sample, sequenced in a study of PD-L1 blockade in urothelial cancer. The time point is: pretreatment peripheral blood. Repertoires were generated with immunoSEQ multiplex PCR, while TCRdb's copy carries only in-frame clones and drops some. The sample consists of 50,000 to 55,000 clones, about 68% of them appearing once. Sequenced here: PBMCs, sampled around atezolizumab (anti-PD-L1) treatment. Every receptor here comes from a man aged 65 to 79 with urothelial cancer.

V usage is TRBV7-2 and J usage is TRBJ2-7, with TRBD2 matching 7 bases. With V trimmed by 3 bases and J by 0 bases, 5 bases remained unmatched. The CDR3 runs to 15 residues. CDR1 and CDR2 from the germline V gene are SGHTA and FQGNSA. The CDR3 DNA reads as TGTGCCAGCAGCTTTGCACTAGCGAGCTCCTACGAGCAGTACTTC. Protein sequence: CASSFALASSYEQYF.

In this sample, this clone turned up once. The rearrangement joins TRBV19 to TRBJ1-1, with D tentatively TRBD1 (5 bases). This CDR3 has 16 residues. The V end was cut by 3 bases, the J end by 0 bases, with 14 bases between. Germline values: CDR1 LNHDA, CDR2 SQIVND (reference sequence). CDR3 sequence: CASSMTWRGMNTEAFF. The CDR3 coding sequence is TGTGCCAGTAGTATGACATGGCGGGGCATGAACACTGAAGCTTTCTTT.

The chain carries TRBV5-6 and TRBJ2-3, with 12 bases aligning to TRBD1. V dropped 3 bases and J dropped 0; count of bases not matched to a gene: 8. The length of the CDR3 is 18 residues. CDR1 is SGHDT, CDR2 YYEEEE, per germline. The CDR3 nucleotides read TGTGCCAGCAGCTGGGGACAGGGGGCCCCTGATAGCACAGATACGCAGTATTTT. This sequence encodes CASSWGQGAPDSTDTQYF.

The CDR3 nucleotides read TGTGCCAGCAGCTTTCGACAATTTAGAGACTATGGCTACACCTTC. Translation gives CASSFRQFRDYGYTF. This chain connects TRBV7-2 to TRBJ1-2; D call uncertain. The CDR3 sequence is 15 residues long. V was pared by 3 bases and J by 3 bases, with 14 bases between. Germline assignment: CDR1 SGHTA and CDR2 FQGNSA.

This clone is a singleton in its sample. The V call is TRBV7-2, the J call TRBJ1-2, with a weak D call TRBD1 (5 bases). V was cut by 7 bases and J by 9 bases, with 21 bases left in between. The CDR3 is made up of 14 amino acids. CDR1 SGHTA and CDR2 FQGNSA come from the germline V gene. CDR3 nucleotides: TGTGCCAGCAACCTCCCCGGCAGGGCAGAACGCTACACCTTC. Translating it yields CASNLPGRAERYTF.

This clone was detected once. This chain links TRBV7-8 with TRBJ1-1, with 8 nucleotides matching TRBD1. Unmatched junction bases numbered 0, after V lost 3 bases and J lost 0 bases. Per germline, CDR1 SGHVS and CDR2 FQNEAQ. CDR3 length: 14 residues. The CDR3 DNA is TGTGCCAGCAGCTTGACAGGGGTGAACACTGAAGCTTTCTTT. This encodes CASSLTGVNTEAFF.

This chain uses TRBV11-3 with TRBJ2-3; TRBD1 is a possible D gene (6 bases). V dropped 6 bases and J dropped 8 bases, with 27 bases sitting between them. The CDR3 has 17 residues. From germline, CDR1 is SGHNT and CDR2 YENEEA. Here the CDR3 DNA reads TGTGCCAGCAGGTTTTACGATCGACAGGTTTCACGGGGTACGCAGTATTTT. Translation gives CASRFYDRQVSRGTQYF.

The chain has TRBV5-1 and TRBJ1-3, with a weak D call TRBD1 (6 bases). The CDR3 is made up of 13 amino acids. V shed 0 bases and J shed 8 bases, with 9 bases lying between them. Germline-derived CDR1 and CDR2 are SGHRS and YFSETQ. CDR3: CASSLEQGHTIYF. DNA of the CDR3: TGCGCCAGCAGCTTGGAACAGGGTCACACCATATATTTT.

V usage is TRBV15 and J usage is TRBJ2-7; TRBD1 matches at 10 bases. Germline values: CDR1 LNHNV, CDR2 YYDKDF (reference sequence). CDR3 length equals 16 residues. Trimming at V came to 3 bases and at J to 4 bases, leaving 9 bases not matched to a gene. CDR3 DNA sequence: TGTGCCACCAGCAGGGAACGACAGGGGGCGCGTTACGAGCAGTACTTC. As protein: CATSRERQGARYEQYF. The whole variable domain, filled in from reference TRBV15 and TRBJ2-7, reads DAMVIQNPRYQVTQFGKPVTLSCSQTLNHNVMYWYQQKSSQAPKLLFHYYDKDFNNEADTPDNFQSRRPNTSFCFLDIRSPGLGDTAMYLCATSRERQGARYEQYFGPGTRLTVT.

The CDR3 spells CASRRTQGSEQYF. CDR3 bases: TGTGCCAGCAGGAGGACCCAGGGGTCCGAGCAGTACTTC. The rearrangement uses TRBV28 and TRBJ2-7, with D possibly being TRBD1 (6 bases). The germline CDR1 and CDR2 sequences are MDHEN and SYDVKM. The CDR3 contains 13 residues. V was clipped by 6 bases and J by 6 bases, with 15 bases between them.

The CDR3 sequence is CASRDRENTEAFF. For the CDR3, the DNA is TGTGCCAGTAGAGACAGGGAGAACACTGAAGCTTTCTTT. The chain links TRBV19 to TRBJ1-1; 7 bases agree with TRBD1. This CDR3 spans 13 amino acids. Germline assignment: CDR1 LNHDA and CDR2 SQIVND (reference sequence). Germline trimming cut 6 bases from V and 1 base from J; bases unmatched to any gene: 2. Drawing the rest from reference TRBV19 and TRBJ1-1, the complete variable domain is DGGITQSPKYLFRKEGQNVTLSCEQNLNHDAMYWYRQDPGQGLRLIYYSQIVNDFQKGDIAEGYSVSREKKESFPLTVTSAQKNPTAFYLCASRDRENTEAFFGQGTRLTVV.

The chain uses TRBV7-3 and TRBJ2-6, with 9 nucleotides matching TRBD1. The V gene end was trimmed by 1 base and the J gene end by 0 bases; junction bases not matched to a gene: 13. The CDR3 consists of 21 residues. CDR1 and CDR2 (germline): SGHTA, FQGTGA. The chain's CDR3 is CASSLIGGQGIATSGANVLTF. CDR3 nucleotide sequence: TGTGCCAGCAGCTTAATAGGGGGACAGGGAATTGCAACCTCTGGGGCCAACGTCCTGACTTTC.

This clone was picked up one time. This chain links TRBV28 with TRBJ1-5, with 9 bases lining up with TRBD1. The V segment lost 4 bases and the J segment 4 bases; nucleotides outside the gene matches: 8. This CDR3 region has 16 residues. Per germline, CDR1 MDHEN and CDR2 SYDVKM. CDR3 in amino acids: CASSSTGQGGNQPQHF. In nucleotides, the CDR3 is TGTGCCAGCAGTTCGACGGGACAGGGAGGTAATCAGCCCCAGCATTTT.

The chain joins TRBV7-8 to TRBJ2-5; 9 bases are a match to TRBD1. The germline V gene encodes CDR1 SGHVS and CDR2 FQNEAQ. The CDR3 has 15 residues. V shed 5 bases, J shed 5 bases, and the junction held 9 bases outside the gene matches. CDR3 loop: CASSPTGQGFETQYF. The DNA for the CDR3 is TGTGCCAGCAGCCCAACGGGACAGGGATTTGAGACCCAGTACTTC.

CDR3 region: CASRHRQGPRETQYF. As DNA, the CDR3 is TGTGCCAGCAGACACCGACAGGGGCCGCGGGAGACCCAGTACTTC. The rearrangement joins TRBV2 to TRBJ2-5; TRBD1 matches at 8 bases. This CDR3 is built from 15 residues. The germline V gene encodes CDR1 SNHLY and CDR2 FYNNEI. V trimming: 6 bases; J trimming: 5 bases; junction bases outside the gene matches: 11.

This clone occurred once. CDR3 amino acids: CASSPSGLAATDTQYF. The CDR3 bases are TGTGCCAGCTCACCATCCGGACTAGCGGCCACAGATACGCAGTATTTT. The chain is built from TRBV18 and TRBJ2-3; TRBD2 agrees at 10 bases. This CDR3 has 16 amino acids. Trimming took 2 bases from V and 2 from J; bases not matched to a gene: 4. Germline V gives CDR1 KGHSH, CDR2 LQKENI. Based on the CDR3 plus reference TRBV18 and TRBJ2-3, the full variable domain is NAGVMQNPRHLVRRRGQEARLRCSPMKGHSHVYWYRQLPEEGLKFMVYLQKENIIDESGMPKERFSAEFPKEGPSILRIQQVVRGDSAAYFCASSPSGLAATDTQYFGPGTRLTVL.

The V gene is TRBV27, the J gene TRBJ2-1; 7 nucleotides line up with TRBD2. Germline V gives CDR1 MNHEY, CDR2 SMNVEV (reference sequence). The ends lost 5 bases at V and 5 bases at J; junction bases unmatched: 6. The CDR3 loop spans 14 amino acids. DNA for the CDR3: TGTGCCAGCAGTACTCGACTAGCAGACAATGAGCAGTTCTTC. Residues: CASSTRLADNEQFF.

The rearrangement joins TRBV27 to TRBJ2-5, with D perhaps matching TRBD2 (5 bases). This CDR3 region has 15 residues. CDR1 MNHEY and CDR2 SMNVEV come from the germline V gene (reference sequence). The V gene lost 2 bases and the J gene lost 4 bases, with 14 bases spanning the gap. The DNA of the CDR3 is TGTGCCAGCAGTTTACTGGACGGAGGAAGAGAGACCCAGTACTTC. This translates into CASSLLDGGRETQYF.

The chain combines TRBV5-1 with TRBJ2-3; 7 positions match TRBD2. Germline V gene lookup returns CDR1 SGHRS and CDR2 YFSETQ. After removal of 4 bases from V and 4 bases from J, the junction contained 9 bases not matched to a gene. The CDR3 loop spans 15 amino acids. CDR3 residues: CASSAMGGLSDTQYF. In DNA form, the CDR3 reads TGCGCCAGCAGCGCAATGGGGGGGTTGTCAGATACGCAGTATTTT. Based on the CDR3 plus reference TRBV5-1 and TRBJ2-3, the full variable domain is KAGVTQTPRYLIKTRGQQVTLSCSPISGHRSVSWYQQTPGQGLQFLFEYFSETQRNKGNFPGRFSGRQFSNSRSEMNVSTLELGDSALYLCASSAMGGLSDTQYFGPGTRLTVL.

The chain has TRBV6-6 and TRBJ2-1, with 11 bases matching TRBD2. This CDR3 spans 16 amino acids. The ends lost 4 bases at V and 4 bases at J; junction bases unmatched: 6. Germline CDR1 and CDR2: MNHNY and SVGAGI (reference sequence). Written as DNA, the CDR3 is TGTGCCAGCAGTTCCGGGACTAGCGGTACATACAATGAGCAGTTCTTC. Its protein product is CASSSGTSGTYNEQFF.

This clone was seen a few times. This rearrangement joins TRBV6-6 to TRBJ1-2; D unclear. V was trimmed by 0 bases and J by 6 bases, leaving 14 bases between them. The V gene's germline CDR1 is MNHNY and CDR2 SVGAGI (reference sequence). CDR3 length: 15 amino acids. CDR3 DNA sequence: TGTGCCAGCAGTTACTCCGGCAACAGCCAGAATGGCTACACCTTC. The encoded protein is CASSYSGNSQNGYTF.

The chain combines TRBV7-3 with TRBJ2-1, with 9 bases matching TRBD2. The CDR3 covers 15 residues. Germline CDR1 reads SGHTA; CDR2 reads FQGTGA. Trimming took 3 bases from V and 5 from J; bases not matched to a gene: 5. The CDR3 protein is CASSFRGRADNEQFF. The DNA of the CDR3 is TGTGCCAGCAGCTTCCGCGGGAGGGCGGACAATGAGCAGTTCTTC.